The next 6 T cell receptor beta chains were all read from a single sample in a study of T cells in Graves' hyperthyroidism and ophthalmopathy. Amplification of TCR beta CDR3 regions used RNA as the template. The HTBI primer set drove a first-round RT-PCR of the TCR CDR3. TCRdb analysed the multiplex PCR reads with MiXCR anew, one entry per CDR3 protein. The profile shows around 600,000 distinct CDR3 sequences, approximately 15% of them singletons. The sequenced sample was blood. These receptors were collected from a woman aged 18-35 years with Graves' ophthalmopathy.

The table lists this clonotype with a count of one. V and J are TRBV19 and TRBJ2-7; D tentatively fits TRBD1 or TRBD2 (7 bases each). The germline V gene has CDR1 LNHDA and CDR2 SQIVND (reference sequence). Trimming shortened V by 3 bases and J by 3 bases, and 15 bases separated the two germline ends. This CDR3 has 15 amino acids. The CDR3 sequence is CASSIRGTGGYEQYF. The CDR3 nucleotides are TGTGCCAGTAGTATCAGGGGGACGGGGGGCTACGAGCAGTACTTC.

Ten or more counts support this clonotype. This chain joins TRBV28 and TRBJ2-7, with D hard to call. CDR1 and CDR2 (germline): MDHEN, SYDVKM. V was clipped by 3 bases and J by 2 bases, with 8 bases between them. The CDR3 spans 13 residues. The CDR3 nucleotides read TGTGCCAGCAGTTTCTACGGAGCCTACGAGCAGTACTTC. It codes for CASSFYGAYEQYF.

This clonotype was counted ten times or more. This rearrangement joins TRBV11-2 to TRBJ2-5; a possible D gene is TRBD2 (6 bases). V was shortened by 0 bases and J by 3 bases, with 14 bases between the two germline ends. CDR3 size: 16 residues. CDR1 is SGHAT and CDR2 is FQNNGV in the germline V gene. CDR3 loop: CASSLDGGLVKETQYF. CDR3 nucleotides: TGTGCCAGCAGCTTAGACGGAGGGCTAGTAAAAGAGACCCAGTACTTC.

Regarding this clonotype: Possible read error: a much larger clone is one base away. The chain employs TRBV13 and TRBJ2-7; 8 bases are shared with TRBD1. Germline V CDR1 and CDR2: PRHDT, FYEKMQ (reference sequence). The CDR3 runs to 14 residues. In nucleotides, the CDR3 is TGTGCCAGCAGCCGACAGGGGTGGGGTGTTGAGCGGTACTTC. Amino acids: CASSRQGWGVERYF.

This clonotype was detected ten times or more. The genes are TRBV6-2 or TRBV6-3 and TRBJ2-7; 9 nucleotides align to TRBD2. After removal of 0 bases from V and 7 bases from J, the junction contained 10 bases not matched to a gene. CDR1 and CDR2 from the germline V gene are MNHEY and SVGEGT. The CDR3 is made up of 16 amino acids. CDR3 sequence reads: CASSYSSGRLSWEQYF. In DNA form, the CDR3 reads TGTGCCAGCAGTTACTCTAGCGGGAGATTGTCGTGGGAGCAGTACTTC.

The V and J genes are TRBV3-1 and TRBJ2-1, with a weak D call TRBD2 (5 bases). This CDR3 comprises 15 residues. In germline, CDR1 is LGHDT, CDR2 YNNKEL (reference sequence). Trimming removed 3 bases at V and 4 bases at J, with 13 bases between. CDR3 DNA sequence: TGTGCCAGCAGCCATGACTCAAGGACTTACAATGAGCAGTTCTTC. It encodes CASSHDSRTYNEQFF.